This TCR beta chain was sequenced during a study of regulatory T cells in long-lasting Graves disease. Study results and limitations: Lower TCR diversity characterized persistent Graves' patients relative to newly diagnosed patients.

The J segment lost 4 bases and the V segment lost 8 bases, leaving 17 bases of the junction unmatched. The CDR3 covers 16 residues. Germline V gene lookup returns CDR1 MDHEN and CDR2 SYDVKM. CDR3-region Arm-PCR and iRepertoire HTBI primers produced the TCR beta libraries. TCRdb passed the multiplex PCR reads through MiXCR, listing each CDR3 protein once. The sample records 400,000 to 550,000 distinct CDR3 sequences, 16% being singletons. The sample holds many counts of this clonotype. The antigen is undetermined. Time point in this sample: newly diagnosed GD, antithyroid drugs for less than 3 months. From RNA extracted from PBMCs, the TCR library was made. This sample was also put to use in a study of T cells in Graves' hyperthyroidism and ophthalmopathy.

The sample consisted of peripheral blood mononuclear cells (PBMCs), taken at new diagnosis, from a patient treated with antithyroid drugs. The chain couples TRBV28 to TRBJ2-7, with 7 bases fitting TRBD2. The TCR comes from a woman aged 18-35 years with Graves disease. The chain's CDR3 is CASGSSGHGGRYEQYF. The CDR3 DNA sequence: TGTGCCAGCGGGAGTAGCGGGCATGGGGGACGATACGAGCAGTACTTC.